These 11 T cell receptor beta chains share one sample of origin, sequenced in a study of shared T cell receptors in the human thymus. Assay used: immunoSEQ multiplex PCR; TCRdb lists only in-frame clones, some missing. The sample lists 55,000 to 80,000 clones; about 95% were seen once. The specimen was thymocytes. Receptors originate from a human donor.

The chain combines TRBV15 with TRBJ2-3; 9 bases map to TRBD2. The CDR3 covers 19 residues. The germline V gene has CDR1 LNHNV and CDR2 YYDKDF (reference sequence). The V and J ends lost 2 bases and 1 base, in that order; junction bases with no gene match: 13. This CDR3 reads CATSRPQRGAILRTDTQYF. DNA for the CDR3: TGTGCCACCAGCAGACCACAGCGGGGGGCTATTCTTCGCACAGATACGCAGTATTTT. Variable domain in full (rest from reference TRBV15 and TRBJ2-3): DAMVIQNPRYQVTQFGKPVTLSCSQTLNHNVMYWYQQKSSQAPKLLFHYYDKDFNNEADTPDNFQSRRPNTSFCFLDIRSPGLGDTAMYLCATSRPQRGAILRTDTQYFGPGTRLTVL.

The chain couples TRBV4-1 to TRBJ2-1, with D possibly matching TRBD2 (6 bases). The CDR3 spans 16 residues. Germline loops: CDR1 MGHRA, CDR2 YSYEKL. V was clipped by 3 bases and J by 3 bases, with 15 bases between them. CDR3 region: CASSQPLALDYNEQFF. The CDR3 DNA is TGCGCCAGCAGCCAGCCACTAGCCCTCGACTACAATGAGCAGTTCTTC.

The genes are TRBV28 and TRBJ1-2; tentatively, D is TRBD1 (5 bases). The CDR3 runs to 15 residues. Germline V gene data show CDR1 as MDHEN and CDR2 as SYDVKM. V lost 5 bases and J lost 4, with 17 bases in between. CDR3 in amino acids: CASSRGRVNLYGYTF. The DNA for the CDR3 is TGTGCCAGCAGTCGGGGACGAGTTAATCTCTATGGCTACACCTTC.

The chain is built from TRBV5-1 and TRBJ2-7; 7 bases fit TRBD1. Germline V gene sequence: CDR1 SGHRS, CDR2 YFSETQ. V lost 4 bases to trimming and J lost 7 bases; unmatched junction nucleotides: 11. The CDR3 spans 14 residues. This CDR3 is CASSQLYRGREQYF. In DNA form, the CDR3 reads TGCGCCAGCAGCCAACTTTACAGGGGTCGGGAGCAGTACTTC. The whole variable domain, remainder taken from reference TRBV5-1 and TRBJ2-7, is KAGVTQTPRYLIKTRGQQVTLSCSPISGHRSVSWYQQTPGQGLQFLFEYFSETQRNKGNFPGRFSGRQFSNSRSEMNVSTLELGDSALYLCASSQLYRGREQYFGPGTRLTVT.

The chain recombines TRBV25-1 with TRBJ1-4, with a tentative D call TRBD1 (6 bases). The V end lost 4 bases, the J end lost 6 bases, and 21 bases lay between the germline ends. The CDR3 consists of 17 residues. Germline CDR1 and CDR2: MGHDK and SYGVNS. CDR3 bases: TGTGCCAGCAGTGGAACTAGGGGACAAGGGCTAGATGAAAAACTGTTTTTT. This codes for CASSGTRGQGLDEKLFF.

This chain's CDR3 is CARSGAIGQDNTEAFF. The DNA for the CDR3 is TGTGCCAGAAGCGGTGCAATCGGACAGGATAACACTGAAGCTTTCTTT. The chain employs TRBV5-3 and TRBJ1-1; 7 positions match TRBD1. TRBV5-3 falls under the ORF class, with uncertain function. The V gene end was trimmed by 4 bases and the J gene end by 2 bases; junction bases not matched to a gene: 11. CDR3 length equals 16 residues.

The chain couples TRBV5-1 to TRBJ2-1, with 8 bases matching TRBD1. CDR3 length: 15 amino acids. CDR1 is SGHRS, CDR2 YFSETQ, per germline. Losses at the gene ends were 7 bases for V and 5 bases for J; bases not matched to a gene: 11. This CDR3 reads CASLNFGQGDNEQFF. CDR3 sequence (DNA): TGCGCCAGCCTAAATTTTGGACAGGGTGACAATGAGCAGTTCTTC. Full variable domain (outside the CDR3, taken from reference TRBV5-1 and TRBJ2-1): KAGVTQTPRYLIKTRGQQVTLSCSPISGHRSVSWYQQTPGQGLQFLFEYFSETQRNKGNFPGRFSGRQFSNSRSEMNVSTLELGDSALYLCASLNFGQGDNEQFFGPGTRLTVL.

This chain links TRBV27 with TRBJ2-1; either TRBD1 or TRBD2 may fit D (5 bases each). Trimming pared 5 bases from V and 10 bases from J, leaving 9 bases between. The CDR3 covers 11 residues. Germline V gene data show CDR1 as MNHEY and CDR2 as SMNVEV (reference sequence). The CDR3 spells CASSPGTEQFF. The CDR3, as DNA: TGTGCCAGCAGTCCGGGGACCGAGCAGTTCTTC.

V and J are TRBV5-6 and TRBJ1-1, with a possible D match to TRBD1 (6 bases). This CDR3 spans 15 amino acids. The ends were cut back, 0 bases at V and 4 bases at J, with 13 bases in the middle. Looked up from germline, CDR1 is SGHDT and CDR2 is YYEEEE. Here the CDR3 reads CASSLAWRGCTEAFF. The CDR3 DNA reads TGTGCCAGCAGCTTGGCCTGGAGGGGGTGCACTGAAGCTTTCTTT.

The chain links TRBV5-4 to TRBJ1-2; 7 bases are shared with TRBD1. This CDR3 region has 14 residues. Germline lookup yields CDR1 SGHNT and CDR2 YYREEE (reference sequence). V lost 5 bases, J lost 0 bases, and 4 bases stayed unmatched. The CDR3 loop is CASSWGQTNYGYTF. Here the CDR3 DNA reads TGTGCCAGCAGTTGGGGACAGACTAACTATGGCTACACCTTC.

The chain combines TRBV4-1 with TRBJ2-3, with no clear D. Germline V gene data show CDR1 as MGHRA and CDR2 as YSYEKL. This CDR3 has 15 amino acids. Trimming took 8 bases from V and 0 from J, leaving 15 bases between them. The DNA of the CDR3 is TGCGCCAGCGGGTTTTCCGGAACTAGCACAGATACGCAGTATTTT. It translates to CASGFSGTSTDTQYF.